This T cell receptor beta chain was recovered during a study of blood T cell repertoires in COVID-19. This clone has only one observation. In the authors' methods: Scientists estimated how many nucleated cells there were by amplifying reference gene primers. Data came from immunoSEQ multiplex PCR; TCRdb stores just in-frame clones and leaves some out. D and trimming come from the DNA, and the V and J calls and clone size come from that table. The sample holds 95,000 to 110,000 clones, about four fifths seen once. V shed 5 bases, J shed 4 bases, and the junction held 8 bases outside the gene matches. CDR3 size: 16 residues. Germline CDR1 is SGHVS and CDR2 is FQNEAQ.

The rearrangement links TRBV7-8 to TRBJ1-6, with 7 bases that match TRBD1. The sequence came from a man in his 60s with acute or convalescent COVID-19. The sequenced material came from peripheral blood. CDR3 amino acids: CASSPALTGYNSPLHF. CDR3 nucleotide sequence: TGTGCCAGCAGCCCCGCCCTGACAGGGTATAATTCACCCCTCCACTTT. The variable domain in full, with the rest retrieved from reference TRBV7-8 and TRBJ1-6, is GAGVSQSPRYKVAKRGQDVALRCDPISGHVSLFWYQQALGQGPEFLTYFQNEAQLDKSGLPSDRFFAERPEGSVSTLKIQRTQQEDSAVYLCASSPALTGYNSPLHFGNGTRLTVT.